This T cell receptor beta chain derives from a study of neurological immune-mediated disorders. The study, taken as a whole, reports: No sharing of CDR3 amino acid sequences was observed among expanded clones across subjects, suggesting private repertoires in all groups. There was no clinical or MRI feature that was associated with the multiple sclerosis repertoire cluster.

As regards this clonotype: What it binds is unknown. One end of the junction is discordant with germline, which a read error may explain.

By 5'RACE with 10-nucleotide random UMIs, the cDNA was made. From 15-18 subjects, every sequencing run obtained over 190 million TCR-beta sequences. TCRdb re-analysed the 5' RACE reads in MiXCR, keeping a single row per CDR3 protein. The sample yields 110,000 or so distinct CDR3 sequences, roughly 3.2% seen once. The germline V gene has CDR1 SGHRS and CDR2 YFSETQ. This CDR3 comprises 13 residues. The sequence came from a woman between 25 and 40 years old with multiple sclerosis. The V gene is TRBV5-1, the J gene TRBJ1-5; D is perhaps TRBD1 (6 bases). The material sequenced was PBMCs. The DNA for the CDR3 is TGCGCCAGCAGCGAGGACAGCTATAAGACCCAGAATTTT. This translates into CASSEDSYKTQNF.